This TCR beta chain was identified during a study of T cell repertoires in cytomegalovirus infection. TCRdb itself ran the reads through MiXCR, one entry per CDR3 protein. The sample lists under 850,000 distinct CDR3 sequences; about a third were seen once. CDR3 length: 16 amino acids. CDR1 is DFQATT and CDR2 is SNEGSKA in the germline V gene (reference sequence). Trimming stripped 0 bases from V and 1 base from J, with 13 bases between. The sequence came from a human donor in good health (CMV status not recorded). Some clones in this sample may be carry-over from other donors' samples. Sequenced material: PBMCs. This chain connects TRBV20-1 to TRBJ1-5; D perhaps matches TRBD1 (5 bases). The CDR3 reads CSARDSFRDSNQPQHF. The DNA for the CDR3 is TGCAGTGCTAGAGACTCCTTCCGGGACAGCAATCAGCCCCAGCATTTT.